This T cell receptor beta chain was sequenced during a study of blood T cell repertoires in COVID-19. The repertoire was sequenced with immunoSEQ multiplex PCR; TCRdb's copy has only in-frame clones and lacks some. This table holds 150,000 to 200,000 clones, around 80% found once. Researchers sorted participants into cohorts using their self-reported clinical history. The sample consisted of PBMCs or T cells enriched from blood (not recorded which). The receptor was derived from a man aged 35-49 years who had recovered from COVID-19.

CDR3 sequence: CASSQGARNGYTF. The CDR3 nucleotides are TGTGCCAGCAGTCAGGGGGCGCGTAATGGCTACACCTTC. The chain links TRBV6-5 to TRBJ1-2, with TRBD1 matching over 8 bases. Germline CDR1 MNHEY, CDR2 SVGAGI. The CDR3 loop spans 13 amino acids. The V and J ends lost 5 bases and 6 bases, in that order; junction bases with no gene match: 5.